These 10 T cell receptor beta chains were sequenced from one sample in a study of blood T cell repertoires in COVID-19. Using immunoSEQ multiplex PCR, the repertoire was profiled, and TCRdb retains in-frame clones only, with some absent. The repertoire includes 120,000 to 150,000 clones, approximately 90% of them detected once, and 8.6% sits in the top ten. The sequenced sample was peripheral blood. All receptors come from a woman aged 45-60 years with active or convalescent COVID-19.

This chain connects TRBV7-2 to TRBJ2-1; 13 bases are shared with TRBD2. The CDR3 has 16 residues. Germline CDR1 reads SGHTA; CDR2 reads FQGNSA. The V segment lost 1 base and the J segment 5 bases; nucleotides outside the gene matches: 2. The CDR3 reads CASSLVGTSGNNEQFF. The CDR3 DNA follows: TGTGCCAGCAGCTTAGTAGGGACTAGCGGGAACAATGAGCAGTTCTTC.

V usage is TRBV6-5 and J usage is TRBJ2-7, with 7 bases identical to TRBD1. Unmatched junction bases numbered 10, after V lost 6 bases and J lost 2 bases. Germline loops: CDR1 MNHEY, CDR2 SVGAGI. The CDR3 has 15 amino acids. CDR3 nucleotides: TGTGCCAGCAGGCCCAGGACAGGCATCACCTACGAGCAGTACTTC. This translates into CASRPRTGITYEQYF.

The chain recombines TRBV5-1 with TRBJ2-5; 9 bases fit TRBD2. J gave up 5 bases and V 0 bases, and 8 bases lay outside the gene matches. Germline V gene sequence: CDR1 SGHRS, CDR2 YFSETQ. CDR3 length equals 16 residues. CDR3 in DNA: TGCGCCAGCAGCTTGGGAGGAGCGGGGGGTAGCGAGACCCAGTACTTC. It codes for CASSLGGAGGSETQYF.

This rearrangement joins TRBV6-2 or TRBV6-3 to TRBJ1-2; D not certain. Germline-derived CDR1 and CDR2 are MNHEY and SVGEGT. This CDR3 region has 20 residues. Trimming shortened V by 0 bases and J by 3 bases, and 26 bases separated the two germline ends. Here the CDR3 reads CASSYSSAIRVQTRYYGYTF. The CDR3 DNA reads as TGTGCCAGCAGTTACTCGTCGGCGATACGGGTACAAACTCGGTACTATGGCTACACCTTC.

This clone showed up just once. The chain combines TRBV5-4 with TRBJ2-7; D could derive from TRBD1 or TRBD2 (10 bases each). Germline lookup yields CDR1 SGHNT and CDR2 YYREEE (reference sequence). V lost 9 bases and J lost 3, with 34 bases in between. The CDR3 length is 19 residues. In DNA, the CDR3 is TGTGCCAAATTGACAGGGGGCATAAGCGGGAGGGATCTGGACTACGAGCAGTACTTC. Protein: CAKLTGGISGRDLDYEQYF.

V gene TRBV7-2 combines with J gene TRBJ2-1; D may be TRBD1 (6 bases). V shed 5 bases and J shed 6 bases, with 14 bases lying between them. Germline loops: CDR1 SGHTA, CDR2 FQGNSA. The length of the CDR3 is 14 residues. The CDR3 protein is CASSLLPRGNEQFF. Written as DNA, the CDR3 is TGTGCCAGCAGCCTATTGCCCAGGGGCAATGAGCAGTTCTTC.

The J gene is TRBJ2-1, the V gene TRBV5-1, with TRBD1 matching over 10 bases. This CDR3 comprises 18 residues. Germline trimming cut 2 bases from V and 5 bases from J; bases unmatched to any gene: 13. Germline V gene lookup returns CDR1 SGHRS and CDR2 YFSETQ. The DNA for the CDR3 is TGCGCCAGCAGCTTCAAACCCCCCGGGACAGGGGTCAACAATGAGCAGTTCTTC. It encodes CASSFKPPGTGVNNEQFF.

A few counts support this clone. The J gene is TRBJ1-1, the V gene TRBV5-4; TRBD1 might be the D (5 bases). The CDR3 is made up of 15 amino acids. CDR1 and CDR2 from the germline V gene are SGHNT and YYREEE (reference sequence). The V end was cut by 4 bases, the J end by 1 base, with 14 bases between. This chain's CDR3 is CASSPQGGSNTEAFF. CDR3 nucleotides: TGTGCCAGCAGCCCCCAGGGCGGATCGAACACTGAAGCTTTCTTT.

This chain connects TRBV5-4 to TRBJ2-3; a weak D match, TRBD1 (6 bases). The germline V gene has CDR1 SGHNT and CDR2 YYREEE (reference sequence). CDR3 size: 15 residues. Trimming pared 3 bases from V and 0 bases from J, leaving 11 bases between. CDR3 loop: CASSSQGSSTDTQYF. The CDR3 nucleotides read TGTGCCAGCAGCTCACAGGGCTCTAGCACAGATACGCAGTATTTT.

The chain couples TRBV5-1 to TRBJ1-2; D is ambiguous. The CDR3 sequence is 13 residues long. Germline values: CDR1 SGHRS, CDR2 YFSETQ. V was cut by 5 bases and J by 8 bases, with 16 bases left in between. The CDR3 DNA follows: TGCGCCAGCAGACTAGACGGACGGGAAGGCTACACCTTC. It encodes CASRLDGREGYTF.